This is a list of T cell receptor beta chains from one sample in a study of Tregs in tolerant kidney transplant recipients. TCRdb keeps only in-frame clones here, not all; method: immunoSEQ multiplex PCR. The sample contains more than 30,000 clones, 70% to 85% of which appear only once. These receptors lack a known antigen. Sequencing input: Tregs from blood cultured with allogeneic cells. These receptors were taken from a human donor in good health. CDR3s include the opening cysteine and the closing phenylalanine or tryptophan. D genes are given only for firm matches. Size tells how often a clone was seen (once, few, many) or the class of an expanded clone, and some rows leave it out.

size | J | V | D | CDR3 | DNA
NA | TRBJ2-3 | TRBV19 | NA | CASSTGLWTDTQYF | TGTGCCAGTAGTACAGGGTTGTGGACAGATACGCAGTATTTT
NA | TRBJ2-1 | TRBV11-2 | TRBD2 | CASSPGLFLGREVYNEQFF | TGTGCCAGCAGCCCCGGCCTCTTTTTAGGGCGGGAGGTCTACAATGAGCAGTTCTTC
NA | TRBJ2-5 | TRBV6-5 | NA | CASSSGGLARETQYF | TGTGCCAGCAGTTCGGGTGGCCTAGCTAGGGAGACCCAGTACTTC
medium-sized | TRBJ2-7 | TRBV30 | TRBD2 | CAWRETSPHEQYF | TGTGCCTGGCGGGAGACTAGCCCCCACGAGCAGTACTTC
NA | TRBJ2-7 | TRBV18 | NA | CASSEGSSSYEQYF | TGTGCCAGCTCGGAAGGCAGTAGCTCCTACGAGCAGTACTTC
NA | TRBJ2-1 | TRBV5-1 | TRBD2 | CASSLFGGAMNEQFF | TGCGCCAGCAGCTTGTTCGGGGGGGCCATGAATGAGCAGTTCTTC
NA | TRBJ2-4 | TRBV7-2 | TRBD1 | CASSSPGTGIYIQYF | TGTGCCAGCAGCTCCCCCGGGACAGGGATTTACATTCAGTACTTC
NA | TRBJ2-1 | TRBV6-5 | NA | CASSRGVAGYNEQFF | TGTGCCAGCAGCCGTGGGGTAGCCGGGTACAATGAGCAGTTCTTC
once | TRBJ2-3 | TRBV10-3 | TRBD1 | CAISELDRVTDTQYF | TGTGCCATCAGTGAGTTGGACAGGGTTACAGATACGCAGTATTTT
NA | TRBJ2-7 | TRBV5-1 | TRBD2 | CASSLGLAGGPGMYEQYF | TGCGCCAGCAGCTTGGGACTAGCGGGAGGTCCGGGTATGTACGAGCAGTACTTC
NA | TRBJ2-7 | TRBV11-3 | NA | CASSLSPYEQYF | TGTGCCAGCAGCTTATCCCCGTACGAGCAGTACTTC
NA | TRBJ1-2 | TRBV7-2 | NA | CASSLGTAYYGYTF | TGTGCCAGCAGCTTAGGGACAGCATACTATGGCTACACCTTC
few | TRBJ2-2 | TRBV19 | NA | CATPHPSSLNTGELFF | TGTGCCACCCCCCACCCGAGTAGTTTGAACACCGGGGAGCTGTTTTTT
NA | TRBJ2-1 | TRBV5-1 | NA | CATANEQFF | TGCGCCACCGCTAATGAGCAGTTCTTC
once | TRBJ2-7 | TRBV5-1 | TRBD1 | CASSRGQGANEQYF | TGCGCCAGCAGCCGTGGACAGGGCGCCAACGAGCAGTACTTC
NA | TRBJ1-4 | TRBV28 | NA | CASSLHIRATVATNEKLFF | TGTGCCAGCAGTTTACATATCAGGGCGACAGTTGCAACTAATGAAAAACTGTTTTTT
NA | TRBJ1-3 | TRBV4-1 | NA | CASSQDPFGTIYF | TGCGCCAGCAGCCAGGACCCCTTTGGCACCATATATTTT
once | TRBJ1-2 | TRBV13 | NA | CASSLRVNYGYTF | TGTGCCAGCAGCCTACGGGTTAACTATGGCTACACCTTC
few | TRBJ1-2 | TRBV30 | NA | CAWSYAGGGYTF | TGTGCCTGGAGCTATGCTGGCGGTGGCTACACCTTC
NA | TRBJ2-3 | TRBV2 | TRBD2 | CASSPGLAGEQYF | TGTGCCAGCAGCCCCGGACTAGCGGGGGAGCAGTATTTT
NA | TRBJ2-5 | TRBV5-4 | NA | CASSLASWGVETQYF | TGTGCCAGCAGCTTGGCTAGCTGGGGGGTGGAGACCCAGTACTTC
NA | TRBJ2-2 | TRBV4-1 | TRBD2 | CASSHGRAGELFF | TGCGCCAGCAGCCACGGGAGGGCCGGGGAGCTGTTTTTT
NA | TRBJ1-2 | TRBV9 | TRBD1 | CASSPQIVQGNYGYTF | TGTGCCAGCAGCCCCCAAATTGTACAGGGGAACTATGGCTACACCTTC
NA | TRBJ2-2 | TRBV5-6 | NA | CASSLTGSYTGELFF | TGTGCCAGCAGCTTGACAGGGTCGTACACCGGGGAGCTGTTTTTT
NA | TRBJ1-6 | TRBV4-3 | TRBD1 | CASSPGDRDNSPLHF | TGCGCCAGCAGCCCAGGGGACAGGGATAATTCACCCCTCCACTTT
few | TRBJ1-3 | TRBV18 | TRBD1 | CASLGTVDGTIYF | TGTGCCAGCCTCGGGACAGTCGATGGCACCATATATTTT
NA | TRBJ2-1 | TRBV18 | NA | CASSPISHYNEQFF | TGTGCCAGCTCACCAATTTCCCACTACAATGAGCAGTTCTTC
NA | TRBJ2-1 | TRBV4-2 | NA | CASSQAGRGGNEQFF | TGTGCCAGCAGCCAAGCGGGAAGGGGGGGAAATGAGCAGTTCTTC
once | TRBJ1-5 | TRBV27 | TRBD1 | CASSQTGASNQPQHF | TGTGCCAGCAGTCAGACAGGGGCTAGCAATCAGCCCCAGCATTTT
NA | TRBJ2-3 | TRBV7-9 | TRBD2 | CASSLSALAVSTDTQYF | TGTGCCAGCAGCTTATCCGCACTAGCGGTTAGCACAGATACGCAGTATTTT
NA | TRBJ2-5 | TRBV7-9 | NA | CASSLGGRETQYF | TGTGCCAGCAGCTTGGGAGGACGAGAGACCCAGTACTTC
NA | TRBJ1-2 | TRBV6-1 | NA | CATAGFGRYGYTF | TGTGCCACAGCGGGGTTCGGGAGGTATGGCTACACCTTC
NA | TRBJ2-7 | TRBV2 | NA | CASSSGTNNYEQYF | TGTGCCAGCAGTTCCGGGACCAATAACTACGAGCAGTACTTC
NA | TRBJ1-5 | TRBV29-1 | TRBD1 | CSVGGTVNQPQHF | TGCAGCGTTGGAGGGACAGTAAATCAGCCCCAGCATTTT
few | TRBJ2-7 | TRBV7-2 | NA | CASSLEVGGEQYF | TGTGCCAGCAGCTTAGAAGTGGGCGGCGAGCAGTACTTC
NA | TRBJ2-5 | TRBV11-2 | TRBD1 | CASSLVLTSLGTVRETQYF | TGTGCCAGCAGCTTAGTTCTAACCTCCCTCGGGACAGTTCGAGAGACCCAGTACTTC
NA | TRBJ1-1 | TRBV6-4 | NA | CASSANPGQRGTEAFF | TGTGCCAGCAGCGCAAATCCGGGACAACGGGGAACTGAAGCTTTCTTT
NA | TRBJ1-1 | TRBV7-9 | NA | CASSSQADWGTEAFF | TGTGCCAGCAGCTCCCAGGCGGACTGGGGCACTGAAGCTTTCTTT
NA | TRBJ2-4 | TRBV28 | NA | CASNLGVRAKNIQYF | TGTGCCAGCAACCTAGGAGTAAGAGCCAAAAACATTCAGTACTTC
NA | TRBJ2-2 | TRBV10-2 | NA | CASSRSGLLRRTGELFF | TGCGCCAGCAGTCGGTCCGGGCTGCTCCGACGAACCGGGGAGCTGTTTTTT
NA | TRBJ1-2 | TRBV7-2 | NA | CASSPQGWYGYTF | TGTGCCAGCAGCCCTCAGGGGTGGTATGGCTACACCTTC
NA | TRBJ2-7 | TRBV6-1 | NA | CASTPTRTSLYGQYF | TGTGCCAGCACCCCAACCAGGACATCTCTCTATGGGCAGTACTTC
NA | TRBJ1-4 | TRBV5-3 | NA | CARSPRGPNEKLFF | TGTGCCAGAAGCCCCCGCGGTCCTAATGAAAAACTGTTTTTT
NA | TRBJ1-2 | TRBV18 | NA | CASSPLELFTLGYTF | TGTGCCAGCTCACCTTTGGAACTTTTCACCCTAGGCTACACCTTC
few | TRBJ2-2 | TRBV5-1 | NA | CASSLGSTYTGELFF | TGCGCCAGCAGCTTGGGGTCTACCTACACCGGGGAGCTGTTTTTT
once | TRBJ1-3 | TRBV6-6 | NA | CASRFPTAGNTIYF | TGTGCCAGCCGTTTTCCGACCGCAGGAAACACCATATATTTT
NA | TRBJ2-7 | TRBV6-1 | NA | CASISRGASMNEQYF | TGTGCCAGCATCAGCCGAGGCGCATCCATGAACGAGCAGTACTTC
NA | TRBJ2-3 | TRBV20-1 | NA | CSARLADTQYF | TGCAGTGCTAGATTGGCAGATACGCAGTATTTT
once | TRBJ2-3 | TRBV13 | TRBD2 | CASSLAGLAGADTQYF | TGTGCCAGCAGCTTAGCCGGACTAGCGGGAGCGGATACGCAGTATTTT
NA | TRBJ2-6 | TRBV4-1 | NA | CASSLFGLAGQRSGANVLTF | TGCGCCAGCAGCCTCTTTGGCCTGGCAGGGCAACGCTCTGGGGCCAACGTCCTGACTTTC
NA | TRBJ1-4 | TRBV18 | TRBD1 | CASSPDREGKLFF | TGTGCCAGCTCACCGGACAGGGAGGGAAAACTGTTTTTT
NA | TRBJ2-3 | TRBV27 | TRBD1 | CASAPDRVGADTQYF | TGTGCCAGCGCCCCGGACAGGGTTGGGGCAGATACGCAGTATTTT
NA | TRBJ2-1 | TRBV19 | TRBD2 | CASSLYSGGDNNEQFF | TGTGCCAGTAGTCTCTATAGCGGGGGGGATAACAATGAGCAGTTCTTC
NA | TRBJ2-2 | TRBV5-4 | TRBD2 | CASSRRSGGETTGELFF | TGTGCCAGCAGCCGTCGATCGGGGGGAGAGACCACCGGGGAGCTGTTTTTT